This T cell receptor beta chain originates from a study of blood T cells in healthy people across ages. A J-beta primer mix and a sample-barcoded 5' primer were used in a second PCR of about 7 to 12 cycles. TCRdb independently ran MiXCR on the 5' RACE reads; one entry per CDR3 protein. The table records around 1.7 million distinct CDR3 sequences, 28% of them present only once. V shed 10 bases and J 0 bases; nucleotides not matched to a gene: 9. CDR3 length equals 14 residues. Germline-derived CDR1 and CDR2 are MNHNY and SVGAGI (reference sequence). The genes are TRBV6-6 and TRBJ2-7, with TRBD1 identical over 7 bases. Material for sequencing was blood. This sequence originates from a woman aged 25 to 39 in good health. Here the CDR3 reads CAISPTGSSYEQYF. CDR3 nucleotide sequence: TGTGCCATCAGCCCGACAGGGAGCTCCTACGAGCAGTACTTC.